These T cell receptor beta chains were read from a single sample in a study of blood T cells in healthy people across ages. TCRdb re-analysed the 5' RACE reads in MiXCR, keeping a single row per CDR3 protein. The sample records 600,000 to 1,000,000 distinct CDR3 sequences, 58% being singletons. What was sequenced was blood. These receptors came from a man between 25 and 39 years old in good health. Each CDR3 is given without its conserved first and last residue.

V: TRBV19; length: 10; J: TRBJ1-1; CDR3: ASMERLVGAF
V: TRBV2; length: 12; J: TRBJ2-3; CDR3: ASRNRGSTDTQY
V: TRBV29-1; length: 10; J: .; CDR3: SVAYNSYEQY
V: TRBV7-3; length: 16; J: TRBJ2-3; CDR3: ASSLTSLAGGHTDTQY
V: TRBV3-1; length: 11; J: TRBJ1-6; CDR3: ASSPVRSSPLH
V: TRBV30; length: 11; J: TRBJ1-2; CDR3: AWGTGEWAGYT
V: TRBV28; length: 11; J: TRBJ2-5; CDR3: ASSRSHQGTQY
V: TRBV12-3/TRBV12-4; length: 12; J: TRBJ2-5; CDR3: ASRTSDHQETQY
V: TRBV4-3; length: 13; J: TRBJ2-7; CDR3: ASSQDLSGAGEQY
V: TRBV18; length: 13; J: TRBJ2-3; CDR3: ASSQGPRVADTQY
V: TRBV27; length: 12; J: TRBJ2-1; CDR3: ASGFGYSYNEQF
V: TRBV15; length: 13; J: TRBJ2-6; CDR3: ATSRSLSGANVLT
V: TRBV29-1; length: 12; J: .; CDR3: SVEGRGPTYEQY
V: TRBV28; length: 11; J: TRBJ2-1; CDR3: ASRTSGHNEQF
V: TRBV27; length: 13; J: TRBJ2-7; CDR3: ASLPRSGGSYEQY
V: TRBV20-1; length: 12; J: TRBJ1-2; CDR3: SAKEPVRAYGYT